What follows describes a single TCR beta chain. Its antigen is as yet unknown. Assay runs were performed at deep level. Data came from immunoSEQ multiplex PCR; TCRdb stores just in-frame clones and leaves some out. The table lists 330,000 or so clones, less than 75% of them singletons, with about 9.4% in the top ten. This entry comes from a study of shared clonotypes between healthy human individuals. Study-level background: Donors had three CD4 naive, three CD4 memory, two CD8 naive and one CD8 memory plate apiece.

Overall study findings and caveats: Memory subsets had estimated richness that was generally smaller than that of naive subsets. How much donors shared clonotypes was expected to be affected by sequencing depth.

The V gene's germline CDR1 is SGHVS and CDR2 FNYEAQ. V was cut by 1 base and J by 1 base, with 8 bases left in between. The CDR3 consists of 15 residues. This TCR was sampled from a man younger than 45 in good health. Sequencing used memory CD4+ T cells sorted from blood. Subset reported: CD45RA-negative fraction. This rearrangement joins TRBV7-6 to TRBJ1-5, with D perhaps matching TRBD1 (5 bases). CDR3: CASSLGGGSNQPQHF. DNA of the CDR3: TGTGCCAGCAGCTTAGGGGGCGGAAGCAATCAGCCCCAGCATTTT. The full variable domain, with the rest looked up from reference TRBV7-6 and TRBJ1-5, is GAGVSQSPRYKVTKRGQDVALRCDPISGHVSLYWYRQALGQGPEFLTYFNYEAQQDKSGLPNDRFSAERPEGSISTLTIQRTEQRDSAMYRCASSLGGGSNQPQHFGDGTRLSIL.